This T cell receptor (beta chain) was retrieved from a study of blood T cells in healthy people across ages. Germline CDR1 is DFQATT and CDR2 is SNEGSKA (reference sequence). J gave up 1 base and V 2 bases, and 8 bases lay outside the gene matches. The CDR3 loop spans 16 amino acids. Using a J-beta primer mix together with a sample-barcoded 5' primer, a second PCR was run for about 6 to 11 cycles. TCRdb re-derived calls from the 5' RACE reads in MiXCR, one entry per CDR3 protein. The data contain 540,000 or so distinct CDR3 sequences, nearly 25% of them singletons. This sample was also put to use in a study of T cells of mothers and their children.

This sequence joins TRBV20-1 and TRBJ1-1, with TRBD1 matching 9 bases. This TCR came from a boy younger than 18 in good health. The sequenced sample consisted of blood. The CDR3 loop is CSARSRTGVANTEAFF. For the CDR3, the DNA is TGCAGTGCTAGATCCCGGACAGGGGTAGCGAACACTGAAGCTTTCTTT.